This record looks at one TCR beta chain sequence and its context. Trimming pared 5 bases from V and 1 base from J, leaving 8 bases between. This CDR3 contains 13 residues. Germline-derived CDR1 and CDR2 are SGHVS and FQNEAQ. The method was immunoSEQ multiplex PCR; TCRdb's version includes in-frame clones alone and lacks a portion of them. The repertoire holds 65,000 to 90,000 clones, with 65% to 90% as singletons. This record belongs to a study of technical replicates of blood from several donors. The receptor was isolated from a human donor in good health. Some clones in this sample may be carry-over from other donors' samples. Sequencing was carried out using PBMCs. The chain links TRBV7-8 to TRBJ1-1; perhaps TRBD1 as D (6 bases). The CDR3 DNA sequence: TGTGCCAGCAGCAAGGACAGGAACACTGAAGCTTTCTTT. Protein sequence: CASSKDRNTEAFF.